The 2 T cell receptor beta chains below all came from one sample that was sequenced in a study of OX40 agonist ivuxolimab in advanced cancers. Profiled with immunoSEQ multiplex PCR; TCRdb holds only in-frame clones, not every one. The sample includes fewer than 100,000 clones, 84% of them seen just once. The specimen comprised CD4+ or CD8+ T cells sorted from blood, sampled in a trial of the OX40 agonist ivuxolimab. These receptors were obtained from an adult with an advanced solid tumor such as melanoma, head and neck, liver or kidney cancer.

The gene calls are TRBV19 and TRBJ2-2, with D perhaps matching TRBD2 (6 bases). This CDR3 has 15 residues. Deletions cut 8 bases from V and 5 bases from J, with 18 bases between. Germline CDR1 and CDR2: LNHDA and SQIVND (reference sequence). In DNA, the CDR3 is TGTGCCAGTCGGTGGGGTAGCGGAACAACCGGGGAGCTGTTTTTT. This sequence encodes CASRWGSGTTGELFF.

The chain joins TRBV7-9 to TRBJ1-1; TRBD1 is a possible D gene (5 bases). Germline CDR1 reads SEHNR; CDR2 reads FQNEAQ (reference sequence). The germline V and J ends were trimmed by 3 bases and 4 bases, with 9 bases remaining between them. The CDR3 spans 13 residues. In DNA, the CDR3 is TGTGCCAGCAGCTTGGGGCAGTCCACTGAAGCTTTCTTT. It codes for CASSLGQSTEAFF.